This TCR beta chain was sequenced in a study of shared clonotypes between healthy human individuals (dated by TCRdb to about 2020). About the full investigation: Three men and two women, aged 18 to 49 years, made up the cohort. For each donor, three plates each were used for CD4 naive and CD4 memory, two plates were used for CD8 naive, and one plate was used for CD8 memory. To estimate repertoire size and how much clonotype sharing occurs between individuals, the study deeply sequenced the blood TCR repertoires of roughly 5 healthy adults. Libraries were prepared and TCR repertoires were sequenced by different laboratories using diverse techniques, in order to increase sequencing depth and limit assay-specific biases. Each donor's leukapheresis produced roughly between roughly 0.9 and 8.9 billion PBMCs. What the study reported, not specific to this receptor: Sampling was restricted to blood, and TCR repertoires in tissue are likely to differ from TCR repertoires in blood. Naive subsets generally had larger estimated clonotype richness than memory subsets. Based on pairwise subsampling, the degree of clonotype sharing among donors was expected to be affected by sequencing depth. About 5% of naive CD4, more than 3% of naive CD8, 2% to 2.5% of memory CD4, and 0.4% of memory CD8 clonotypes were shared across a few donors. Rarefaction of sorted-subset datasets indicated incomplete sequencing despite the large sequencing depth. The genetic and exposure-history diversity represented was limited by the small number of donors. Clonotypes shared by all four sorted-subset donors showed higher generation probabilities than non-shared clonotypes.

Note on this clone: No antigen is known for it. No base-level quality is on record; no much larger clone is a single base apart.

Healthy HIV-negative adults with no recently reported acute infections or vaccinations were included as donors. Every donor was a Caucasian adult living in Nashville, Tennessee, USA. Magnetic negative selection was used to enrich CD4+ T cells, after which naive cells were positively selected on CD45RA and the negative fraction became the memory subset. After blood collection by leukapheresis, PBMCs were isolated using Ficoll-Histopaque density gradient centrifugation and then cryopreserved in the vapor phase of liquid nitrogen. Analytical flow cytometry was used to check the purity and quantity of every magnetically sorted T cell population. Genomic DNA was isolated from every sorted fraction and measured by UV absorbance on a Nanodrop 2000c. The CDR3 runs 14 amino acids, cysteine and phenylalanine included. Just CDR3 DNA is preserved here, 42 bases in frame from base 1. V loses 0 bases, J loses 3 bases, and the germline ends lie 9 bases apart. The germline V gene yields LGHNA for CDR1 and YNFKEQ for CDR2.

Using the deep immunoSEQ assay, TCR CDR3 regions were amplified from genomic DNA by multiplex PCR. Extracted genomic DNA from each cell subset was distributed evenly across all wells of several immunoSEQ 96-well plates, and each plate was treated as a replicate. Each replicate PCR for sorted subsets received around 200 ng genomic DNA, equal to 28,000 or so T cell genomes. Purified libraries were measured with a Qubit 3.0 fluorometer, size-checked on a Bioanalyzer 2100, and measured again with the KAPA Library Quantification kit. Every immunoSEQ 96-well plate was sequenced on a separate single-read 150-cycle Illumina NextSeq 550 flow cell. The authors processed their data as follows. Because the immunoSEQ output included only junctional sequences and no quality scores, the filtering could not be the same as the filtering used for full-length reads. To assign V/J genes and CDR3, sequences were annotated using PyIR, a Python wrapper for IgBLAST v1.9, with IMGT germline references. Reads were removed for weak V/J assignments (E-value above 1e-6), missing CDR3, stop codons, out-of-frame junctions, or ambiguous translated residues. V3J clonotypes were defined as sequences sharing the same inferred V gene, J gene, and CDR3 amino acid sequence. To compute the percentage overlap between repertoires, the number of shared unique clonotypes was divided by the size of the smaller repertoire. RTK rarefaction, the Chao1 estimator, and Recon v2.1 estimates of unobserved clonotypes were used to assess repertoire richness. OLGA was used to compute generation probabilities for all TCRbeta clonotypes that the gDNA method yielded from a handful of donors. Here the immuneACCESS table is served through TCRdb, limited to in-frame sequences with V and J called. Missing clones are a known gap in these copies; in checked studies unresolved V genes cover under half, and the rest lacks a known reason. V, J and clone size are those of that table, while D and trimming were read from the DNA. Here the sample has about 610,000 clones; more than 95% occur a single time. The ten largest clones take up 0.057% of the sample.

The sequence was collected from a woman aged 30 to 39 in good health. Rearrangement joined TRBV4-2 to TRBJ2-7; confidence is insufficient to name the D gene. The sample was naive CD4+ T cells sorted from blood. The intended sense of this specimen's cell subset or site label: CD45RA+ positively selected. Here is the DNA: TGTGCCAGCAGCCAAGAACTGGCTAGCTACGAGCAGTACTTC. Its protein product is CASSQELASYEQYF.